Below, one T cell receptor (beta chain) is given with its context. The target antigen is unknown. Generated by immunoSEQ multiplex PCR, the TCRdb table keeps only in-frame clones and is missing some. The sample shows 15,000 to 20,000 clones, over 75% of them seen only once. The sample originates from a study of T cells in localized non-small cell lung cancer. General study findings and limits: Median approximately 58 top-100 tumor clones were shared with paired adjacent lung. Longer overall survival accompanied higher blood T cell density.

V lost 4 bases to trimming and J lost 5 bases, with 13 bases between them. This CDR3 is 13 amino acids long. This sequence was found in a male donor at least 60 years old with stage I lung adenocarcinoma. The specimen comprised peripheral blood, sampled before any cancer treatment. V gene TRBV5-3 combines with J gene TRBJ2-7; D uncertain. TRBV5-3 is classed as an ORF, of uncertain function. CDR3 sequence (DNA): TGTGCCAGAAGCCTGAGCTCGGCCCACGAGCAGTACTTC. Amino acid sequence: CARSLSSAHEQYF.